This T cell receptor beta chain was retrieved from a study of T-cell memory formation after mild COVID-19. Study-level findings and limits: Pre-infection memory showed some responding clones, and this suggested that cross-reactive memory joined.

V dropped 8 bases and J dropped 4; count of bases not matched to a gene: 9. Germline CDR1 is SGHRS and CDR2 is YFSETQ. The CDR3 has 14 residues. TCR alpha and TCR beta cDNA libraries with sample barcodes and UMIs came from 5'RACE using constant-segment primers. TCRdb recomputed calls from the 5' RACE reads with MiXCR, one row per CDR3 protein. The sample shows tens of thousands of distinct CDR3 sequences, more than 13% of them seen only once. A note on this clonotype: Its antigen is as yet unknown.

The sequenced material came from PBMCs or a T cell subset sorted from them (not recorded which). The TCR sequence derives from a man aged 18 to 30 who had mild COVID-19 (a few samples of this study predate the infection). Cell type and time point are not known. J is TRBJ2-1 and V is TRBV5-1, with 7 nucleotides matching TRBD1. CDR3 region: CASTRGHGYNEQFF. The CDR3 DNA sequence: TGCGCCAGTACAAGGGGGCATGGATACAATGAGCAGTTCTTC.